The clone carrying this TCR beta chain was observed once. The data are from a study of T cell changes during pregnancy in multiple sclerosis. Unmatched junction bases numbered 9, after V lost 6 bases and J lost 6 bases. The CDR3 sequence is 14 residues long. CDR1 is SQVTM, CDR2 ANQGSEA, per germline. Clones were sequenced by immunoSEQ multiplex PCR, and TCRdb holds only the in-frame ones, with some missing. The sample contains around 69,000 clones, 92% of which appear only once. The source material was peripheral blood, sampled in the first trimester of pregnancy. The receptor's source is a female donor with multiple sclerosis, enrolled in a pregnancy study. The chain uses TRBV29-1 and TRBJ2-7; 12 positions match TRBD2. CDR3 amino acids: CSVKRLAGEVEQYF. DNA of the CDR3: TGCAGCGTGAAAAGACTAGCGGGAGAGGTCGAGCAGTACTTC.